The 22 T cell receptor beta chains in this list originate from one sample, sequenced in a study of T cell responses to AZD1222 COVID-19 vaccine. TCRdb's table, derived via immunoSEQ multiplex PCR, lists solely in-frame clones and lacks some. The repertoire holds fewer than 150,000 clones, with approximately 90% as singletons. This specimen was peripheral blood, taken on day 0 of AZD1222 vaccination. The receptors were sampled from an adult in good health.

The V and J genes are TRBV3-1 (or the pseudogene TRBV3-2) and TRBJ2-1; 9 nucleotides align to TRBD2. The CDR3 has 16 amino acids. V shed 3 bases, J shed 2 bases, and the junction held 5 bases outside the gene matches. Germline V gene sequence: CDR1 LGHDT, CDR2 YNNKEL (reference sequence). This chain's CDR3 is CASSHVASGTYNEQFF. The CDR3 coding sequence is TGTGCCAGCAGCCACGTCGCTAGCGGGACCTACAATGAGCAGTTCTTC.

The V and J genes are TRBV29-1 and TRBJ1-2, with no clear D. Per germline, CDR1 SQVTM and CDR2 ANQGSEA. The V gene lost 1 base and the J gene lost 5 bases, with 11 bases spanning the gap. The CDR3 loop spans 13 amino acids. The CDR3 protein is CSVEAPDLYGYTF. CDR3 in DNA: TGCAGCGTTGAAGCTCCAGACTTATATGGCTACACCTTC. Full variable domain (missing parts from reference TRBV29-1 and TRBJ1-2): SAVISQKPSRDICQRGTSLTIQCQVDSQVTMMFWYRQQPGQSLTLIATANQGSEATYESGFVIDKFPISRPNLTFSTLTVSNMSPEDSSIYLCSVEAPDLYGYTFGSGTRLTVV.

The chain links TRBV7-2 to TRBJ2-2; possible D gene TRBD1, 5 bases. V was trimmed by 5 bases and J by 7 bases, leaving 17 bases between them. The CDR3 covers 15 residues. The germline gives CDR1 SGHTA, CDR2 FQGNSA. CDR3 region: CASSLWGQKGGELFF. As DNA, the CDR3 is TGTGCCAGCAGCCTATGGGGCCAAAAGGGCGGGGAGCTGTTTTTT.

The chain carries TRBV15 and TRBJ2-5; 10 nucleotides line up with TRBD2. J was trimmed by 5 bases and V by 1 base; bases with no gene match: 4. CDR1 and CDR2 from the germline V gene are LNHNV and YYDKDF (reference sequence). CDR3 length: 15 residues. DNA for the CDR3: TGTGCCACCAGCAGAGGAGCGGGGGGGCTTGAGACCCAGTACTTC. Translated: CATSRGAGGLETQYF. Based on the CDR3 plus reference TRBV15 and TRBJ2-5, the full variable domain is DAMVIQNPRYQVTQFGKPVTLSCSQTLNHNVMYWYQQKSSQAPKLLFHYYDKDFNNEADTPDNFQSRRPNTSFCFLDIRSPGLGDTAMYLCATSRGAGGLETQYFGPGTRLLVL.

The chain couples TRBV6-5 to TRBJ1-1, with no clear D. The CDR3 loop spans 14 amino acids. Trimming pared 5 bases from V and 1 base from J, leaving 11 bases between. The V gene's germline CDR1 is MNHEY and CDR2 SVGAGI. CDR3 DNA: TGTGCCAGCAGTCAGAGGTTAACGAACACTGAAGCTTTCTTT. This sequence encodes CASSQRLTNTEAFF.

This chain links TRBV19 with TRBJ1-1, with D possibly being TRBD1 (5 bases). In germline, CDR1 is LNHDA, CDR2 SQIVND (reference sequence). The length of the CDR3 is 16 residues. The V gene lost 3 bases and the J gene lost 1 base, with 15 bases spanning the gap. The CDR3 DNA follows: TGTGCCAGTAGTATTGGGGGTTTTAGGGGGAACACTGAAGCTTTCTTT. It specifies CASSIGGFRGNTEAFF.

The chain is built from TRBV5-4 and TRBJ1-5, with unresolved D. V was shortened by 4 bases and J by 7 bases, with 12 bases between the two germline ends. Germline lookup yields CDR1 SGHNT and CDR2 YYREEE (reference sequence). The CDR3 is 13 amino acids. The CDR3 DNA follows: TGTGCCAGCAGCGAGACCCCAGGACAGCCCCAGCATTTT. As protein: CASSETPGQPQHF.

This clone was counted between two and nine times. The V gene is TRBV18, the J gene TRBJ2-7; D call uncertain. The CDR3 is 13 amino acids. Germline V gene sequence: CDR1 KGHSH, CDR2 LQKENI. The V end lost 2 bases, the J end lost 7 bases, and 12 bases lay between the germline ends. CDR3 nucleotide sequence: TGTGCCAGCTCACCATCCGGCCGCGGTGAGCAGTACTTC. Translated, it gives CASSPSGRGEQYF. The whole variable domain, filled in from reference TRBV18 and TRBJ2-7, reads NAGVMQNPRHLVRRRGQEARLRCSPMKGHSHVYWYRQLPEEGLKFMVYLQKENIIDESGMPKERFSAEFPKEGPSILRIQQVVRGDSAAYFCASSPSGRGEQYFGPGTRLTVT.

The chain's CDR3 is CASSQDLGFQETQYF. CDR3 DNA sequence: TGTGCCAGCAGCCAAGACCTCGGGTTTCAAGAGACCCAGTACTTC. The chain employs TRBV3-1 (or the pseudogene TRBV3-2) and TRBJ2-5; D not certain. Trimming pared 0 bases from V and 2 bases from J, leaving 10 bases between. Germline V gene sequence: CDR1 LGHDT, CDR2 YNNKEL (reference sequence). The CDR3 runs to 15 residues.

The J gene is TRBJ1-2, the V gene TRBV12-3 or TRBV12-4; a possible D gene is TRBD1 (5 bases). CDR3 length: 13 residues. V was cut by 7 bases and J by 4 bases, with 13 bases left in between. The CDR3 DNA reads TGTGCCAGCACCATGGGACTTTTCTATGGCTACACCTTC. Its protein product is CASTMGLFYGYTF.

This clone was seen only once. The chain recombines TRBV19 with TRBJ2-4, with 8 bases lining up with TRBD2. The CDR3 has 19 residues. Germline trimming cut 5 bases from V and 9 bases from J; bases unmatched to any gene: 24. CDR1 and CDR2 (germline): LNHDA, SQIVND (reference sequence). The CDR3 coding sequence is TGTGCCAGTAGTCCCGGCCGACCGGGGACTAGGGGACCAGGGGCCATTCAGTACTTC. Protein product: CASSPGRPGTRGPGAIQYF.

V is TRBV5-4 and J is TRBJ2-5, with D perhaps TRBD1 or TRBD2 (7 bases each). The CDR3 totals 15 residues. Trimming left V 4 bases short and J 5 bases short, with 18 bases between. The germline V gene encodes CDR1 SGHNT and CDR2 YYREEE (reference sequence). CDR3 sequence: CASSPGQIGGETQYF. In DNA, the CDR3 is TGTGCCAGCAGCCCGGGACAGATCGGGGGGGAGACCCAGTACTTC.

The chain employs TRBV7-2 and TRBJ2-1; 13 bases agree with TRBD2. CDR1 and CDR2 (germline): SGHTA, FQGNSA. V was pared by 3 bases and J by 3 bases, with 5 bases of the junction left unmatched. The CDR3 has 17 residues. The CDR3 bases are TGTGCCAGCAGCTTCGGACTAGCGGGAGCGGTCTACAATGAGCAGTTCTTC. Protein sequence: CASSFGLAGAVYNEQFF.

The chain couples TRBV15 to TRBJ1-2; TRBD1 matches 7 bases. The CDR3 runs 15 residues. V lost 3 bases to trimming and J lost 6 bases; unmatched junction nucleotides: 10. The germline V gene encodes CDR1 LNHNV and CDR2 YYDKDF (reference sequence). The CDR3 DNA follows: TGTGCCACCAGCAGCGAGACAGGGTCGTGGAATGGCTACACCTTC. Its translation: CATSSETGSWNGYTF.

The chain uses TRBV6-6 and TRBJ2-3, with unresolved D. Trimming left V 4 bases short and J 6 bases short, with 5 bases between. CDR3 size: 11 residues. Per the germline V gene, CDR1 is MNHNY and CDR2 is SVGAGI (reference sequence). The CDR3 loop is CASSSTDTQYF. CDR3 nucleotides: TGTGCCAGCAGTTCCACCGATACGCAGTATTTT.

The chain uses TRBV4-1 and TRBJ1-2, with TRBD1 as a possible D gene (6 bases). The CDR3 loop spans 14 amino acids. The V and J ends lost 6 bases and 5 bases respectively, with 16 bases between them. Germline CDR1 reads MGHRA; CDR2 reads YSYEKL. The CDR3 DNA reads as TGCGCCAGCAGTCATGTTGCCCAGGGGTATGGCTACACCTTC. Residues: CASSHVAQGYGYTF.

As for this clone: Other nucleotide sequences in the sample specify the same CDR3. The chain's CDR3 is CASSYSGGGGQPQHF. DNA for the CDR3: TGTGCCAGCAGTTATTCGGGGGGAGGGGGTCAGCCCCAGCATTTT. J is TRBJ1-5 and V is TRBV6-5; D possibly corresponds to TRBD1 (6 bases). This CDR3 is built from 15 residues. Germline V CDR1 and CDR2: MNHEY, SVGAGI. Trimming took 3 bases from V and 6 from J, leaving 15 bases between them.

Comment on this clone: Lacking the conserved final phenylalanine or tryptophan, this CDR3 likely reflects a read error. This sequence joins TRBV30 and TRBJ1-2, with TRBD1 identical over 7 bases. The CDR3 totals 15 residues. Unmatched junction bases numbered 4, after V lost 0 bases and J lost 0 bases. Germline CDR1 is GTSNPN and CDR2 is SVGIG (reference sequence). CDR3 nucleotides: TGTGCCTGGAGTGTCGGGGGGACAGCTAACTATGGCTACACCTCC. Its translation is CAWSVGGTANYGYTS.

The rearrangement uses TRBV5-1 and TRBJ2-7, with D maybe TRBD2 (5 bases). V was cut by 7 bases and J by 2 bases, with 19 bases left in between. Germline CDR1 reads SGHRS; CDR2 reads YFSETQ. The CDR3 is 15 amino acids. The CDR3 DNA sequence: TGCGCCAGCCGGACCTCCTCCGGGGTAACCTACGAGCAGTACTTC. Encoded protein: CASRTSSGVTYEQYF.

The chain has TRBV2 and TRBJ2-7; TRBD1 might be the D (5 bases). The V gene lost 4 bases and the J gene lost 4 bases, with 11 bases spanning the gap. The CDR3 spans 13 residues. The germline V gene has CDR1 SNHLY and CDR2 FYNNEI. Here the CDR3 reads CASSGQGLYEQYF. For the CDR3, the DNA is TGTGCCAGCAGTGGTCAGGGTTTATACGAGCAGTACTTC.

The V and J genes are TRBV18 and TRBJ1-5; D not certain. The CDR3 runs to 14 residues. Germline lookup yields CDR1 KGHSH and CDR2 LQKENI. V lost 2 bases and J 2 bases, leaving 7 bases between the germline ends. Here the CDR3 reads CASSPGSGNQPQHF. CDR3 DNA sequence: TGTGCCAGCTCACCAGGGTCGGGCAATCAGCCCCAGCATTTT.

A single count supports this clone. This CDR3 is CASSVASASLGSYNEQFF. In DNA, the CDR3 is TGTGCCAGCAGCGTAGCTTCTGCCTCTCTCGGCTCCTACAATGAGCAGTTCTTC. The V and J genes are TRBV9 and TRBJ2-1; D remains unclear. CDR1 SGDLS and CDR2 YYNGEE come from the germline V gene. The V end was cut by 0 bases, the J end by 0 bases, with 16 bases between. The CDR3 is 18 amino acids.